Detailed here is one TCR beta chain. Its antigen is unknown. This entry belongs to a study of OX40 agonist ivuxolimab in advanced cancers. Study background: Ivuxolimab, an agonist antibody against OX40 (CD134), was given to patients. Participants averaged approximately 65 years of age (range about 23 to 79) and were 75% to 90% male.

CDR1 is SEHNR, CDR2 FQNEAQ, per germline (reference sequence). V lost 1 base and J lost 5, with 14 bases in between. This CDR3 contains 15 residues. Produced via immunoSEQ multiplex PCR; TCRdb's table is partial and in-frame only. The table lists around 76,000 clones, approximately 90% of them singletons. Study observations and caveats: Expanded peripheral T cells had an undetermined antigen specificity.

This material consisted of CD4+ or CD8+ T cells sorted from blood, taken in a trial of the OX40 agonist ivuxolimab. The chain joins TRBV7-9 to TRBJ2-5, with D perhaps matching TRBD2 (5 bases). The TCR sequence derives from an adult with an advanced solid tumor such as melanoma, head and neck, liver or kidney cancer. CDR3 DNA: TGTGCCAGCAGCTTAGAGATGGGCCCGGGGGAGACCCAGTACTTC. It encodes CASSLEMGPGETQYF.